A single sample is the source of the 18 T cell receptor beta chains below, sequenced in a study of molecular identifiers for immune sequencing clone quantification. TCRdb reprocessed the PCR reads with MiXCR, giving one entry per CDR3 protein. There are about 510,000 distinct CDR3 sequences in the sample; around 23% occur only once, and approximately 0.8% lies in the top ten. Input material: naive CD8+ T cells from blood, with Jurkat cell RNA spiked in. The subset: FACS-sorted CD8+CD4-CCR7+CD45RA+ naive T cells. Receptors originate from a human donor in good health. Some libraries in this study had Jurkat cell RNA spiked in.

This clonotype turned up a few times. This chain joins TRBV6-1 and TRBJ2-2; TRBD1 agrees at 10 bases. The CDR3 consists of 15 residues. After removal of 4 bases from V and 4 bases from J, the junction contained 3 bases not matched to a gene. In germline, CDR1 is MNHNS, CDR2 SASEGT. CDR3: CASSAWTGGTGELFF. In DNA form, the CDR3 reads TGTGCCAGCAGTGCTTGGACAGGGGGCACCGGGGAGCTGTTTTTT.

The sample holds a few counts of this clonotype. This chain connects TRBV30 to TRBJ2-7, with D perhaps matching TRBD1 (6 bases). Germline V CDR1 and CDR2: GTSNPN, SVGIG (reference sequence). The CDR3 sequence is 12 residues long. The germline V and J ends were trimmed by 4 bases and 0 bases, with 7 bases remaining between them. CDR3: CAWTDSSYEQYF. The CDR3 DNA sequence: TGTGCCTGGACGGACAGCTCCTACGAGCAGTACTTC.

The gene calls are TRBV6-5 and TRBJ1-1; tentative D call: TRBD1 (6 bases). V shed 5 bases and J shed 1 base, with 11 bases lying between them. CDR1 and CDR2 (germline): MNHEY, SVGAGI. CDR3 length: 14 amino acids. This CDR3 is CASSLPGQNTEAFF. The CDR3 DNA reads TGTGCCAGCAGTCTACCGGGACAGAACACTGAAGCTTTCTTT.

This clonotype appeared a few times. The rearrangement uses TRBV12-3 or TRBV12-4 and TRBJ1-4, with D perhaps TRBD1 (5 bases). This CDR3 spans 13 amino acids. Trimming left V 6 bases short and J 8 bases short, with 13 bases between. The CDR3 DNA reads TGTGCCAGCAGGCGGACGGGACGGGAAAAACTGTTTTTT. Encoded protein: CASRRTGREKLFF.

This clonotype was counted between two and nine times. At one boundary the junction diverges from the germline segment, which might be a read error. The chain is built from TRBV27 and TRBJ2-1, with D hard to call. Germline V gene data show CDR1 as MNHEY and CDR2 as SMNVEV (reference sequence). The CDR3 consists of 13 residues. The CDR3 DNA reads TGTGCCAGCGGTTTGACCCTATACAATGAGCAGTTCTTC. Translated, it gives CASGLTLYNEQFF.

The sample holds a few counts of this clonotype. V and J are TRBV30 and TRBJ1-5; 8 nucleotides agree with TRBD1. CDR3 length: 14 residues. Unmatched junction bases numbered 7, after V lost 3 bases and J lost 6 bases. Per germline, CDR1 GTSNPN and CDR2 SVGIG (reference sequence). The CDR3 DNA sequence: TGTGCCTGGAGCGATGGACAGGGAAGTCAGCCCCAGCATTTT. Translating gives CAWSDGQGSQPQHF.

The table lists this clonotype with a few counts. V and J are TRBV6-2 or TRBV6-3 and TRBJ2-7; weak D call: TRBD2 (6 bases). CDR3 length: 15 amino acids. Deletions cut 0 bases from V and 7 bases from J, with 16 bases between. The germline V gene encodes CDR1 MNHEY and CDR2 SVGEGT. In DNA form, the CDR3 reads TGTGCCAGCAGTTACTCGACGGAGGGGACCCAAGAGCAGTACTTC. Its protein is CASSYSTEGTQEQYF.

The J gene is TRBJ2-7, the V gene TRBV5-6; the D call may be TRBD1 or TRBD2 (5 bases each). There are 14 residues in the CDR3. V lost 3 bases and J lost 0, with 10 bases in between. The germline V gene has CDR1 SGHDT and CDR2 YYEEEE. In DNA, the CDR3 is TGTGCCAGCAGCTGGGGACGGTGCTCCTACGAGCAGTACTTC. Translated: CASSWGRCSYEQYF.

This clonotype was found a few times. This rearrangement joins TRBV3-1 to TRBJ2-1, with D hard to call. The CDR3 loop spans 16 amino acids. Germline-derived CDR1 and CDR2 are LGHDT and YNNKEL (reference sequence). Trimming pared 0 bases from V and 0 bases from J, leaving 9 bases between. The CDR3 sequence is CASSQDLGSSYNEQFF. In DNA, the CDR3 is TGTGCCAGCAGCCAAGATTTGGGAAGCTCCTACAATGAGCAGTTCTTC.

This clonotype was detected once. Since a much larger clone is just one base distant, this may be a read error. The chain combines TRBV7-6 with TRBJ2-5, with D perhaps TRBD2 (5 bases). CDR1 is SGHVS, CDR2 FNYEAQ, per germline. The CDR3 has 15 amino acids. V lost 2 bases to trimming and J lost 5 bases, with 15 bases between them. CDR3: CASSLMSGRGETQYF. The CDR3 nucleotides read TGTGCCAGCAGCTTAATGAGCGGACGGGGTGAGACCCAGTACTTC.

This clonotype was recorded once. The chain employs TRBV4-1 and TRBJ2-7; the D is unclear. CDR1 is MGHRA, CDR2 YSYEKL, per germline. V shed 2 bases and J shed 2 bases, with 13 bases lying between them. The CDR3 covers 15 residues. The CDR3 DNA reads TGCGCCAGCAGCCAACATATTAAGGAGCCCTACGAGCAGTACTTC. Protein sequence: CASSQHIKEPYEQYF.

A word on this clonotype: This clone may be a read error of a much larger clone one base away. The conserved phenylalanine or tryptophan normally closing the CDR3 is absent here, so this likely arose from a read error. The V call is TRBV7-2, the J call TRBJ1-1; tentative D call: TRBD1 (6 bases). Trimming took off 2 bases at V and 5 bases at J, with 12 bases between the two ends. The germline V gene has CDR1 SGHTA and CDR2 FQGNSA. The length of the CDR3 is 14 residues. The CDR3, as DNA: TGTGCCAGCAGCTTACCAGGGGCTCGGACTGAAGCTTTCCTT. Protein sequence: CASSLPGARTEAFL.

Comment on this clonotype: At one boundary the junction diverges from the germline segment, which might be a read error. This chain uses TRBV6-2 or TRBV6-3 with TRBJ2-5; no reliable D call. The CDR3 covers 12 residues. Germline CDR1 is MNHEY and CDR2 is SVGEGT. CDR3: CASSYRPETQSF. The CDR3 DNA reads TGTGCCAGCAGTTACCGTCCGGAGACCCAGTCCTTC.

This clonotype appeared many times. The chain employs TRBV20-1 and TRBJ1-1; unclear D gene. V lost 4 bases and J 0 bases, leaving 9 bases between the germline ends. The CDR3 consists of 13 residues. Germline V gene sequence: CDR1 DFQATT, CDR2 SNEGSKA (reference sequence). Here the CDR3 reads CSAIPRLNTEAFF. The CDR3 bases are TGCAGTGCTATTCCCAGGTTGAACACTGAAGCTTTCTTT.

V usage is TRBV5-6 and J usage is TRBJ2-7, with D maybe TRBD1 (5 bases). Deletions cut 3 bases from V and 9 bases from J, with 22 bases between. CDR1 and CDR2 (germline): SGHDT, YYEEEE. The CDR3 has 15 amino acids. CDR3 coding DNA: TGTGCCAGCAGCTCCAATCTGGACAACCCCTGGGGGCAGTACTTC. Protein sequence: CASSSNLDNPWGQYF.

This clonotype was observed a handful of times. This CDR3 reads CASSYEGGLNTGELFF. The CDR3 region has the DNA TGTGCCAGCAGTTACGAAGGGGGTTTGAACACCGGGGAGCTGTTTTTT. This chain uses TRBV6-2 or TRBV6-3 with TRBJ2-2; D is perhaps TRBD1 (6 bases). V was cut by 2 bases and J by 1 base, with 11 bases left in between. CDR1 and CDR2 from the germline V gene are MNHEY and SVGEGT. This CDR3 region has 16 residues.

This clonotype was seen only a few times. The rearrangement joins TRBV11-1 to TRBJ2-3, with D tentatively TRBD1 (5 bases). This CDR3 is 16 amino acids long. The germline V gene encodes CDR1 SGHAT and CDR2 FQDESV (reference sequence). V was clipped by 1 base and J by 2 bases, with 13 bases between them. CDR3 sequence: CASSLDRQFFTDTQYF. The CDR3 coding sequence is TGTGCCAGCAGCTTAGATAGACAGTTTTTCACAGATACGCAGTATTTT.

As concerns this clonotype: Since the CDR3 does not end with the conserved phenylalanine or tryptophan, this likely comes from a read error. The CDR3 here is CASSYSARGNTQYC. The CDR3 coding sequence is TGTGCCAGCAGCTACTCCGCCAGGGGAAATACGCAGTATTGT. The chain employs TRBV11-3 and TRBJ2-3, with D possibly being TRBD1 (6 bases). Germline CDR1 is SGHNT and CDR2 is YENEEA. The CDR3 totals 14 residues. V shed 4 bases and J shed 7 bases, with 15 bases lying between them.